This T cell receptor beta chain derives from a study of CD8 T cells in Susac syndrome (dated by TCRdb to between 2018 and 2020). Context from the whole study: Whether CD8+ T cell activation and differentiation in Susac syndrome was antigen driven was tested using repertoire sequencing.

Peripheral blood CD8+ and CD4+ T cells from healthy donors, Susac syndrome patients and multiple sclerosis patients were profiled by high-throughput TCR beta sequencing. Healthy donors were age- and sex-matched controls. Bulk CD8+ and CD4+ T cells were purified by magnetic negative isolation, while CD8+ TEMRA cells were enriched using FACS. Blood was drawn into EDTA tubes, processed within 24 hours, and PBMCs were isolated by density gradient centrifugation. PBMCs intended for TCR sequencing were cryopreserved in liquid nitrogen and were subsequently thawed in a 37 degrees C water bath. Purity of sorted or isolated CD4+, CD8+ and CD8+ TEMRA cells was at least 90%. V was cut back by 4 bases and J by 6 bases, leaving a gap of 10 bases between them. Looking up the germline V gene (reference sequence) yields CDR1 LNHDA and CDR2 SQIVND. The CDR3 covers 13 residues, taking in both the cysteine and the phenylalanine. The CDR3 DNA has 39 bases and is translated from base 1.

What the study reported, not specific to this receptor: The TCR sequencing and HLA analysis was acknowledged to have included a relatively small number of individuals.

Remarks on this clonotype: Which antigen it targets is not known. It has no much larger one-base neighbor in the sample; base qualities were not kept.

RNA was extracted with the RNeasy kit and roughly 0.5 to 1 ug was reverse transcribed using random hexamers. The immunoSEQ multiplex PCR assay, covering 54 Vbeta and 13 Jbeta segments, was used to amplify TCR beta CDR3 regions. PCR amplification bias was corrected by using a synthetic template baseline for primer optimization and computational correction. Concerning the study's data processing: Only productive sequences were kept, with reads annotated to V, D and J genes according to IMGT and analyzed in immunoSEQ Analyzer. Clonality was computed as one minus Shannon entropy normalized by log2 of the number of productive unique sequences. Public and private clones were assessed among the 100 most prevalent clones of each patient and control. Clones were defined as Susac-specific if absent from the healthy and MS cohorts, from roughly 1,100 published viral clones and from other ImmuneACCESS disease sequences. The raw public data were reprocessed by TCRdb itself: fastp quality trimming at Q25, MiXCR clonotype calling, in-frame beta chains only. Rows with one shared CDR3 protein collapse into an entry with the most common genes and DNA. These V and J calls derive from TCRdb rather than the authors' analysis. The sample records approximately 110,000 distinct CDR3 sequences, 96% of which are singletons. The top ten clones comprise around 0.1% of the sample.

This receptor chain uses TRBV19 and TRBJ1-5; the D region possibly corresponds to TRBD1 (5 bases align). The sequence came from a human donor in good health. The sequenced sample consisted of CD4+ T cells from PBMCs. For the CDR3, the sequence is CASSSRQPQPQHF. The nucleotides are TGTGCCAGTAGTAGTAGACAGCCTCAGCCCCAGCATTTT.